The 23 T cell receptor beta chains in this list originate from one sample, sequenced in a study of breast tumors, draining lymph nodes, adjacent tissues. TCRdb re-derived calls from the multiplex PCR reads in MiXCR, one entry per CDR3 protein. The sample has about 270,000 distinct CDR3 sequences, about 30% seen once. The lymph nodes were axillary draining lymph nodes from breast cancer patients. The sequencing input was axillary lymph node tissue. These receptor sequences come from a female donor with breast cancer. Some clones in this sample may be carry-over from other donors' samples.

The chain carries TRBV6-1 and TRBJ2-3; D is undetermined. Germline V CDR1 and CDR2: MNHNS, SASEGT. The ends were cut back, 4 bases at V and 5 bases at J, with 13 bases in the middle. The length of the CDR3 is 14 residues. The CDR3 nucleotides are TGTGCCAGCAGTGTGAGGTTAGACGGAGATACGCAGTATTTT. The encoded protein is CASSVRLDGDTQYF.

In its sample, this clonotype was seen many times. V is TRBV6-1 and J is TRBJ1-5, with D possibly TRBD1 on 5 matching bases. Looked up from germline, CDR1 is MNHNS and CDR2 is SASEGT. The CDR3 has 17 amino acids. Trimming pared 3 bases from V and 0 bases from J, leaving 15 bases between. The CDR3 reads CASSDHRLDYSNQPQHF. CDR3 nucleotide sequence: TGTGCCAGCAGTGATCACAGGCTCGATTATAGCAATCAGCCCCAGCATTTT.

This clonotype was seen at least ten times. The chain uses TRBV6-5 and TRBJ2-5; 10 nucleotides match TRBD1. V was pared by 7 bases and J by 1 base, with 3 bases of the junction left unmatched. The CDR3 runs 14 residues. CDR1 MNHEY and CDR2 SVGAGI come from the germline V gene. CDR3 bases: TGTGCCAGCACTAGACAGGGGGCCCAAGAGACCCAGTACTTC. This gives the protein CASTRQGAQETQYF.

This clonotype was observed at least ten times. The rearrangement links TRBV20-1 to TRBJ2-3; 15 positions match TRBD2. This CDR3 comprises 18 residues. Germline V gene data show CDR1 as DFQATT and CDR2 as SNEGSKA (reference sequence). V was clipped by 3 bases and J by 1 base; unmatched bases: 8. In nucleotides, the CDR3 is TGCAGTGCTAGCCGTGGGACTAGCGGGAGGACGGGCACAGATACGCAGTATTTT. This codes for CSASRGTSGRTGTDTQYF.

This clonotype has ten or more counts. The V call is TRBV2, the J call TRBJ1-6; tentative D call: TRBD1 (5 bases). This CDR3 has 15 amino acids. Trimming cost V 5 bases and J 9 bases, with 17 bases left between them. Germline CDR1 SNHLY, CDR2 FYNNEI. DNA of the CDR3: TGTGCCAGCAGTATCTCCCGGGGCGGAGGTTCACCCCTCCACTTT. It encodes CASSISRGGGSPLHF.

Many counts were recorded for this clonotype. V and J are TRBV29-1 and TRBJ2-7, with D tentatively TRBD1 (6 bases). This CDR3 is built from 13 residues. Germline CDR1 and CDR2: SQVTM and ANQGSEA. V was cut by 3 bases and J by 3 bases, with 12 bases left in between. The CDR3 loop reads CSVDSPDSYEQYF. The CDR3 DNA reads as TGCAGCGTTGATTCGCCGGACAGCTACGAGCAGTACTTC.

About this clonotype: A much larger clone lies a single base off, so this may be a read error. The J gene is TRBJ2-7, the V gene TRBV19; TRBD2 aligns across 10 bases. The germline CDR1 and CDR2 sequences are LNHDA and SQIVND (reference sequence). CDR3 length equals 18 residues. The V segment lost 1 base and the J segment 3 bases; nucleotides outside the gene matches: 12. CDR3 loop: CASSIAHRASGSIYEQYF. The CDR3 DNA reads as TGTGCCAGTAGTATAGCGCATAGGGCTAGCGGGAGTATCTACGAGCAGTACTTC.

V gene TRBV28 combines with J gene TRBJ2-7; TRBD2 aligns across 13 bases. In germline, CDR1 is MDHEN, CDR2 SYDVKM. The CDR3 runs to 14 residues. V shed 8 bases, J shed 5 bases, and the junction held 6 bases outside the gene matches. CDR3 in amino acids: CASRTSGRVNEQYF. In DNA, the CDR3 is TGTGCCAGCCGTACTAGCGGGAGGGTTAACGAGCAGTACTTC.

This clonotype has a count of ten or more. The rearrangement uses TRBV5-4 and TRBJ2-1, with D possibly being TRBD1 or TRBD2 (7 bases each). CDR1 and CDR2 (germline): SGHNT, YYREEE (reference sequence). V lost 5 bases and J 7 bases, leaving 28 bases between the germline ends. The CDR3 sequence is 18 residues long. CDR3 sequence reads: CASREGQGGLGTGNEQFF. The CDR3 DNA is TGTGCCAGCAGGGAAGGGCAGGGGGGGCTCGGGACGGGTAATGAGCAGTTCTTC.

This chain connects TRBV29-1 to TRBJ2-2; a weak D match, TRBD2 (6 bases). Looked up from germline, CDR1 is SQVTM and CDR2 is ANQGSEA. This CDR3 spans 14 amino acids. Trimming stripped 2 bases from V and 7 bases from J, with 14 bases between. The CDR3 region is CSVESRDSGGELFF. For the CDR3, the DNA is TGCAGCGTTGAAAGTCGGGACTCCGGCGGGGAGCTGTTTTTT.

This clonotype occurred a few times. This sequence joins TRBV5-8 and TRBJ1-2; D gene uncertain. V lost 7 bases, J lost 4 bases, and 17 bases lay in between. This CDR3 is built from 14 residues. CDR1 is SGHTS, CDR2 YDEGEE, per germline. CDR3 residues: CASGTDIGLYGYTF. CDR3 coding DNA: TGTGCCAGCGGAACAGACATAGGGCTCTATGGCTACACCTTC.

Worth noting for this clonotype: A single base separates this from a much larger clone, so it may be a read error. V is TRBV9 and J is TRBJ2-1; maybe TRBD1 (6 bases). Per germline, CDR1 SGDLS and CDR2 YYNGEE. This CDR3 has 14 amino acids. The CDR3 coding sequence is TGTGCCAGCAGCGTAAATACAGGGTATTATGAGCAGTCCTTC. Protein: CASSVNTGYYEQSF.

Turning to this clonotype: A much larger clonotype is one base distant, so this may be a read error. The chain combines TRBV19 with TRBJ2-5, with TRBD2 matching 15 bases. The germline V gene has CDR1 LNHDA and CDR2 SQIVND (reference sequence). V lost 5 bases and J lost 1; bases outside the gene matches: 14. The CDR3 runs to 20 residues. The CDR3 DNA sequence: TGTGCCAGTAGTCCTGAGGGACTAGCGGGAGGTTTTGGGTCCCAAGAGACCCAGTACTTC. Translation: CASSPEGLAGGFGSQETQYF.

This clonotype was seen ten or more times. The rearrangement uses TRBV19 and TRBJ1-3, with D uncertain. The V and J ends lost 4 bases and 1 base respectively, with 17 bases between them. The CDR3 runs 17 residues. Germline V gene data show CDR1 as LNHDA and CDR2 as SQIVND (reference sequence). The CDR3 here is CASSTTRNGLSGNTIYF. The CDR3 DNA reads TGTGCCAGTAGTACCACTCGGAACGGACTTTCTGGAAACACCATATATTTT.

Details on this clonotype: Possible read error: a much larger clone is one base away. The chain is built from TRBV6-6 and TRBJ2-1; 7 bases agree with TRBD2. Germline trimming cut 2 bases from V and 4 bases from J; bases unmatched to any gene: 2. Germline V gives CDR1 MNHNY, CDR2 SVGAGI (reference sequence). CDR3 length: 14 residues. The CDR3 spells CASSYQRDYNEQFF. The CDR3 coding sequence is TGTGCCAGCAGTTACCAGCGGGATTACAATGAGCAGTTCTTC.

This clonotype was seen many times. The chain recombines TRBV29-1 with TRBJ1-2; 7 nucleotides agree with TRBD1. V lost 5 bases, J lost 5 bases, and 5 bases stayed unmatched. Germline CDR1 and CDR2: SQVTM and ANQGSEA. This CDR3 region has 12 residues. The CDR3 sequence: CSVKQGTYGYTF. CDR3 nucleotide sequence: TGCAGCGTTAAACAGGGGACGTATGGCTACACCTTC.

This sequence joins TRBV19 and TRBJ1-4; the match to TRBD1 covers 10 bases. From germline, CDR1 is LNHDA and CDR2 SQIVND (reference sequence). J gave up 12 bases and V 4 bases, and 8 bases lay outside the gene matches. This CDR3 has 14 amino acids. In nucleotides, the CDR3 is TGTGCCAGTAGTAAGGGACAGGGGTCAGAAGAACTGTTTTTT. Translated: CASSKGQGSEELFF.

The table lists this clonotype with many counts. The V gene is TRBV10-1, the J gene TRBJ2-5; 7 positions match TRBD2. J gave up 5 bases and V 4 bases, and 4 bases lay outside the gene matches. The CDR3 totals 13 residues. From germline, CDR1 is WNHNN and CDR2 SYGVQD (reference sequence). The CDR3 nucleotides read TGCGCCAGCAGTGCCGGACTAGGGGAGACCCAGTACTTC. It yields the protein CASSAGLGETQYF.

This clonotype was observed at least ten times. Lacking the conserved final phenylalanine or tryptophan, this CDR3 likely reflects a read error. The rearrangement uses TRBV24-1 and TRBJ2-3, with TRBD1 matching over 7 bases. CDR3 length: 15 residues. Trimming at V came to 4 bases and at J to 4 bases, leaving 7 bases not matched to a gene. CDR1 KGHDR and CDR2 SFDVKD come from the germline V gene. CDR3 residues: CATSETGVLADTQYL. CDR3 nucleotides: TGTGCCACCAGTGAAACAGGGGTACTGGCAGATACGCAGTATCTT.

This clonotype was observed a few times. The chain recombines TRBV28 with TRBJ2-3, with 10 nucleotides matching TRBD2. V lost 10 bases, J lost 3 bases, and 4 bases stayed unmatched. Germline assignment: CDR1 MDHEN and CDR2 SYDVKM. CDR3 length: 13 amino acids. The chain's CDR3 is CAIGTSVTDTQYF. The DNA of the CDR3 is TGTGCCATCGGGACTAGCGTTACAGATACGCAGTATTTT. The full variable domain, in which reference TRBV28 and TRBJ2-3 provide the parts outside the CDR3, is DVKVTQSSRYLVKRTGEKVFLECVQDMDHENMFWYRQDPGLGLRLIYFSYDVKMKEKGDIPEGYSVSREKKERFSLILESASTNQTSMYLCAIGTSVTDTQYFGPGTRLTVL.

In regard to this clonotype: A clone one base away is much larger, so this may be a read error. Without the conserved terminal phenylalanine or tryptophan, this CDR3 likely stems from a read error. The CDR3 nucleotides are TGTGCCAGTAGCACCGACAGTACCTCTGGGGCCAACGTCCTGACTTCC. This encodes CASSTDSTSGANVLTS. The chain carries TRBV19 and TRBJ2-6, with D perhaps matching TRBD1 (5 bases). The CDR3 extends over 16 amino acids. Looked up from germline, CDR1 is LNHDA and CDR2 is SQIVND (reference sequence). V was cut by 6 bases and J by 0 bases, with 12 bases left in between.

On this clonotype: This may be a read error, as it is one base from a much larger clone. The chain joins TRBV20-1 to TRBJ1-6; a weak D match, TRBD1 (5 bases). The CDR3 is 14 amino acids. V shed 1 base and J shed 7 bases, with 11 bases lying between them. CDR1 and CDR2 from the germline V gene are DFQATT and SNEGSKA (reference sequence). CDR3 bases: TGCAGTGCTAGAGCCGGGACCACGAATTCACCCCTCCACTTT. This gives the protein CSARAGTTNSPLHF.

In this sample, this clonotype turned up many times. The genes are TRBV13 and TRBJ2-2, with D perhaps TRBD2 (7 bases). V gave up 2 bases and J gave up 4 bases, with 14 bases separating them. Germline CDR1 is PRHDT and CDR2 is FYEKMQ (reference sequence). CDR3 size: 16 residues. CDR3: CASSLRGGRVTGELFF. The DNA for the CDR3 is TGTGCCAGCAGCTTAAGGGGGGGGCGCGTCACCGGGGAGCTGTTTTTT.